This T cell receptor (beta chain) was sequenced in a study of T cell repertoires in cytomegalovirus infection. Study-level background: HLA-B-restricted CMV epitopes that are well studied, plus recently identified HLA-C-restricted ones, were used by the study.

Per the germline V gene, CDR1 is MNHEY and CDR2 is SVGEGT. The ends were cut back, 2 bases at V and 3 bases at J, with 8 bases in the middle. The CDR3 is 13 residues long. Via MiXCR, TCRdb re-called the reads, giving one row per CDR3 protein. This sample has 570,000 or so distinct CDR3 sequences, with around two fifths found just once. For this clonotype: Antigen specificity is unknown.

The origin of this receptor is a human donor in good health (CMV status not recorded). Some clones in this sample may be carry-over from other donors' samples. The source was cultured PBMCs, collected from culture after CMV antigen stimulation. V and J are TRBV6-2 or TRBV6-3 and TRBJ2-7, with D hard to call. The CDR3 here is CASSYTMIYEQYF. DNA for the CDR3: TGTGCCAGCAGTTACACCATGATCTACGAGCAGTACTTC.